The present entry profiles one T cell receptor beta chain with its context. The source of the sample is a study of siplizumab effects on memory and regulatory T cells. Assay used: immunoSEQ multiplex PCR; TCRdb lists only in-frame clones, some missing. The table has about 100,000 clones, about 94% seen once. The CDR3 has 14 residues. Germline V gene lookup returns CDR1 SNHLY and CDR2 FYNNEI. With 8 bases removed from V and 6 bases from J, the gap between germline ends came to 14 bases. The chain carries TRBV2 and TRBJ1-6; no clear D gene. The origin of this receptor is a human donor in good health. Material: non-Treg CD4+ T cells sorted from blood. The CDR3: CASQVGPGNSPLHF. The DNA of the CDR3 is TGTGCCAGCCAGGTTGGTCCCGGTAATTCACCCCTCCACTTT.